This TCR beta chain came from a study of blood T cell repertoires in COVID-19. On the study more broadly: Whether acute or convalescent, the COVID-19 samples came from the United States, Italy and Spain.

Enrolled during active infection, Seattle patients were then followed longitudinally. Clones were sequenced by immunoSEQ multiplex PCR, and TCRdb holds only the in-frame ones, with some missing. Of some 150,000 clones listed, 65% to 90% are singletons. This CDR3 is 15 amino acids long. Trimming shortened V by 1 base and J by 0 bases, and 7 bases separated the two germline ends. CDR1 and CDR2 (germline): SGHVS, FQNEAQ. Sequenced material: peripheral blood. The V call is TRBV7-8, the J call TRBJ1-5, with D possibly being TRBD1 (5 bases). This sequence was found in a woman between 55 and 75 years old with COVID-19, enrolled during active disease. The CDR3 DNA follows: TGTGCCAGCAGCTTAGGGACAAATAGCAATCAGCCCCAGCATTTT. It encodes CASSLGTNSNQPQHF.